This T cell receptor beta chain was identified in a study of blood T cells in healthy people across ages. The germline gives CDR1 MDHEN, CDR2 SYDVKM. CDR3 length equals 14 residues. The J segment lost 5 bases and the V segment lost 8 bases, leaving 9 bases of the junction unmatched. A second about 7 to 11 cycle PCR used barcoded and J-beta primers. TCRdb itself ran the 5' RACE reads through MiXCR, one entry per CDR3 protein. The sample lists about 700,000 distinct CDR3 sequences; roughly 32% were seen once. Sequencing was done on a sample of blood. The sequence was collected from a woman older than 75 in good health. The genes are TRBV28 and TRBJ1-1, with 9 bases aligning to TRBD1. CDR3 sequence: CASLQQGAGTEAFF. The CDR3 DNA sequence: TGTGCCAGCTTGCAACAGGGGGCCGGAACTGAAGCTTTCTTT.